These T cell receptor beta chains were read from a single sample in a study of T cell repertoires in cytomegalovirus infection. A single record per CDR3 protein comes from TCRdb applying MiXCR to the reads. The sample shows approximately 140,000 distinct CDR3 sequences, 20% to 30% of them seen only once. No antigen has been identified for these receptors. The sequenced sample consisted of PBMCs, sequenced either directly or after in vitro stimulation (not recorded which). These receptors all come from a human donor in good health (CMV status not recorded). Some clones in this sample may be carry-over from other donors' samples. CDR3s include the opening cysteine and the closing phenylalanine or tryptophan. A D gene is named only where the DNA matches it firmly. Only some rows state a clone size, as once, few, many or a class for expanded clones.

J gene	clone size	D gene	V gene	CDR3 length	CDR3 protein	CDR3 DNA
TRBJ2-1	NA	TRBD2	TRBV3-1	17	CASSQELSGRADNEQFF	TGTGCCAGCAGCCAAGAATTGAGCGGGAGAGCCGACAATGAGCAGTTCTTC
TRBJ2-7	few	TRBD2	TRBV6-2/TRBV6-3	16	CASSYGGTSGSYEQYF	TGTGCCAGCAGTTACGGGGGGACTAGCGGGAGCTACGAGCAGTACTTC
TRBJ2-3	many	TRBD2	TRBV7-2	19	CASSAGSYRTSGSRRTQYF	TGTGCCAGCAGCGCCGGGAGCTATAGGACTAGCGGGAGCCGCAGGACGCAGTATTTT
TRBJ1-2	NA	NA	TRBV19	12	CASSNMGYGYTF	TGTGCCAGTAGTAACATGGGGTATGGCTACACCTTC
TRBJ2-1	many	NA	TRBV28	12	CASSILRNEQFF	TGTGCCAGCAGTATACTGAGGAATGAGCAGTTCTTC
TRBJ1-1	many	TRBD1	TRBV6-2/TRBV6-3	11	CASRDRAEAFF	TGTGCCAGCAGGGACAGGGCTGAAGCTTTCTTT
TRBJ2-1	NA	TRBD1	TRBV6-6	16	CASSYTPQGTYNEQFF	TGTGCCAGCAGTTACACCCCACAGGGGACCTACAATGAGCAGTTCTTC
TRBJ1-1	many	TRBD1	TRBV6-1	16	CASSEGTGGGGTEAFF	TGTGCCAGCAGTGAGGGGACAGGGGGTGGGGGCACTGAAGCTTTCTTT
TRBJ2-5	few	NA	TRBV5-1	17	CASSLNPGTRLEETQYF	TGCGCCAGCAGCTTGAATCCCGGGACTCGATTAGAAGAGACCCAGTACTTC
TRBJ2-1	many	NA	TRBV10-2	17	CASSQIWVTFSYNEQFF	TGCGCCAGCAGCCAAATCTGGGTGACTTTCTCCTACAATGAGCAGTTCTTC
TRBJ1-4	NA	NA	TRBV19	14	CASRGVATNEKLFF	TGTGCCAGTAGAGGGGTTGCAACTAATGAAAAACTGTTTTTT
TRBJ2-7	NA	TRBD2	TRBV28	17	CASSLRSELAGVTEQYF	TGTGCCAGCAGTTTGCGGTCGGAACTAGCGGGAGTTACCGAGCAGTACTTC
TRBJ1-1	NA	NA	TRBV7-2	13	CASSIRHNTEAFF	TGTGCCAGCAGCATACGGCATAACACTGAAGCTTTCTTT
TRBJ2-5	many	TRBD2	TRBV4-3	15	CASSQLAGVGETQYF	TGCGCCAGCAGCCAACTAGCGGGAGTCGGAGAGACCCAGTACTTC
TRBJ2-5	few	TRBD1	TRBV6-5	15	CASSYGDRGQETQYF	TGTGCCAGCAGTTACGGAGACAGGGGCCAAGAGACCCAGTACTTC
TRBJ2-3	NA	NA	TRBV15	13	CATRHLLSDTQYF	TGTGCCACCAGACACCTGTTATCAGATACGCAGTATTTT
TRBJ2-3	many	NA	TRBV7-2	12	CASSGPPDTQYF	TGTGCCAGCTCTGGGCCCCCAGATACGCAGTATTTT
TRBJ2-2	NA	TRBD2	TRBV5-4	19	CASSLLLAGGLINTGELYF	TGTGCCAGCAGCCTCCTCCTAGCGGGAGGGCTTATTAACACCGGGGAGCTGTATTTT
TRBJ2-1	many	NA	TRBV19	14	CASRTSSRYNEQFF	TGTGCCAGCCGAACTAGCAGTAGGTACAATGAGCAGTTCTTC
TRBJ2-3	many	NA	TRBV7-2	15	CASSFWTASTDTQYF	TGTGCCAGCAGCTTCTGGACGGCTAGCACAGATACGCAGTATTTT
TRBJ2-5	NA	NA	TRBV11-1	16	CASSFVVSGARETQYF	TGTGCCAGCAGCTTTGTGGTATCGGGGGCTCGAGAGACCCAGTACTTC
TRBJ1-1	NA	NA	TRBV29-1	14	CSVVQALAKGEAFF	TGCAGCGTTGTGCAGGCGTTGGCAAAGGGTGAAGCTTTCTTT
TRBJ2-1	few	TRBD2	TRBV29-1	17	CSVWGGTSGVSYNEQFF	TGCAGCGTGTGGGGGGGGACTAGCGGGGTCTCCTACAATGAGCAGTTCTTC
TRBJ2-2	many	NA	TRBV7-6	16	CASSLVRSPVTGELFF	TGTGCCAGCAGCTTAGTTCGCAGTCCCGTCACCGGGGAGCTGTTTTTT
TRBJ2-1	few	NA	TRBV19	14	CASSMAQGSNEQFF	TGTGCCAGTAGTATGGCACAGGGTAGCAATGAGCAGTTCTTC
TRBJ1-2	few	NA	TRBV6-8	12	CASSYLGDGYTF	TGTGCCAGCAGTTACCTGGGTGATGGCTACACCTTC
TRBJ2-3	few	NA	TRBV9	14	CASSRPPAEDTQYF	TGTGCCAGCAGCCGGCCTCCAGCCGAGGATACGCAGTATTTT
TRBJ2-1	many	NA	TRBV24-1	15	CATSGSGSSYNEQFF	TGTGCCACCAGTGGGTCGGGGAGCTCCTACAATGAGCAGTTCTTC
TRBJ1-1	NA	NA	TRBV6-8	12	CASRRGSLEAFF	TGTGCCAGCCGTAGGGGGAGTCTTGAAGCTTTCTTT
TRBJ2-1	NA	NA	TRBV12-5	14	CASGSGPIRNEQFF	TGTGCTAGTGGTTCCGGACCCATTAGGAATGAGCAGTTCTTC
TRBJ1-2	many	NA	TRBV7-9	17	CASSLDRLSDGLDGYTF	TGTGCCAGCAGCTTAGATCGCTTGTCTGATGGATTGGATGGCTACACCTTC
TRBJ1-1	few	TRBD1	TRBV7-9	17	CASRMDRGINLNTEAFF	TGTGCCAGCCGAATGGACAGGGGGATTAATCTGAACACTGAAGCTTTCTTT
TRBJ2-1	few	TRBD2	TRBV5-6	16	CASSFGRGRAGNEQFF	TGTGCCAGCAGCTTCGGGCGCGGGAGGGCGGGTAATGAGCAGTTCTTC
TRBJ2-2	NA	TRBD1	TRBV5-6	15	CATSYTGARTGELFF	TGTGCGACCAGCTATACAGGGGCGCGGACCGGGGAGCTGTTTTTT
TRBJ1-6	NA	NA	TRBV7-9	16	CASNRWRGGGNSPLHF	TGTGCCAGCAACCGGTGGAGGGGAGGAGGCAATTCACCCCTCCACTTT
TRBJ2-1	few	TRBD2	TRBV11-1	13	CASSLGGRTSLFF	TGTGCCAGCAGCTTAGGGGGACGGACTAGCCTGTTCTTC
TRBJ2-1	few	NA	TRBV20-1	12	CSAGENYNEQFF	TGCAGTGCTGGAGAAAACTACAATGAGCAGTTCTTC
TRBJ2-2	NA	NA	TRBV11-3	12	CASSLHTGELFF	TGTGCCAGCAGCTTGCACACCGGGGAGCTGTTTTTT
TRBJ2-1	few	NA	TRBV24-1	12	CATSVWGHEQFF	TGTGCCACCAGTGTCTGGGGTCATGAGCAGTTCTTC
TRBJ1-1	NA	NA	TRBV7-9	15	CASSSWDDIVTEAFF	TGTGCCAGCAGCTCCTGGGACGACATAGTCACTGAAGCTTTCTTT
TRBJ1-1	few	NA	TRBV19	13	CASSAEGGLEAFF	TGTGCCAGTAGCGCAGAGGGGGGCCTTGAAGCTTTCTTT
TRBJ2-1	NA	NA	TRBV24-1	12	CATTGVYNEQFF	TGTGCCACCACAGGGGTCTACAATGAGCAGTTCTTC
TRBJ1-6	NA	TRBD1	TRBV4-1	15	CASSRPGQDNSPLHF	TGCGCCAGCAGCCGCCCGGGACAGGATAATTCACCCCTCCACTTT
TRBJ2-1	NA	NA	TRBV12-3/TRBV12-4	15	CASSPDKSSYNEQFF	TGTGCCAGCAGCCCGGACAAAAGCTCCTACAATGAGCAGTTCTTC
TRBJ1-3	few	TRBD1	TRBV2	14	CASTTGGSGNTIYF	TGTGCCAGCACGACAGGGGGCTCTGGAAACACCATATATTTT
TRBJ2-5	NA	NA	TRBV7-7	13	CASSSDGQETQYF	TGTGCTAGCAGCTCTGACGGTCAAGAGACCCAGTACTTC
TRBJ2-3	few	TRBD2	TRBV7-9	12	CAGGGSTDTQYF	TGTGCCGGGGGAGGGAGCACAGATACGCAGTATTTT